What follows are 16 T cell receptor beta chains derived from one specimen sequenced in a study of shared clonotypes between healthy human individuals. Clones were sequenced by immunoSEQ multiplex PCR, and TCRdb holds only the in-frame ones, with some missing. Among over 850,000 clones listed, roughly 74% were seen once. The source material was memory CD4+ T cells from PBMCs. This sample's subset: CD45RA-negative fraction. These receptors came from a man between 18 and 35 years old in good health. Some clones in this sample may be carry-over from other donors' samples.

With regard to this clone: This CDR3 is also generated by other DNA sequences in the sample. The rearrangement links TRBV19 to TRBJ1-5; D is undetermined. Trimming pared 8 bases from V and 0 bases from J, leaving 5 bases between. The CDR3 runs 12 residues. From germline, CDR1 is LNHDA and CDR2 SQIVND (reference sequence). This CDR3 reads CASSYSNQPQHF. The CDR3 DNA is TGTGCCAGTTCATATAGCAATCAGCCCCAGCATTTT.

The chain employs TRBV28 and TRBJ1-5, with 8 bases that match TRBD1. The CDR3 covers 11 residues. The germline V gene has CDR1 MDHEN and CDR2 SYDVKM. The chain's CDR3 is CAVQGAQPQHF. The CDR3 region has the DNA TGTGCAGTGCAGGGGGCCCAGCCCCAGCATTTT.

The J gene is TRBJ1-2, the V gene TRBV29-1, with TRBD1 matching 9 bases. CDR1 is SQVTM and CDR2 is ANQGSEA in the germline V gene. This CDR3 has 14 residues. V gave up 5 bases and J gave up 2 bases; unmatched junction bases: 6. Here the CDR3 DNA reads TGCAGCGTTAGTCCCGGGACAGGGAACTATGGCTACACCTTC. Protein sequence: CSVSPGTGNYGYTF.

This chain links TRBV18 with TRBJ2-5; unclear D gene. The CDR3 spans 12 residues. Per the germline V gene, CDR1 is KGHSH and CDR2 is LQKENI. The V gene lost 6 bases and the J gene lost 1 base, with 6 bases spanning the gap. The CDR3 nucleotides read TGTGCCAGCTCGTCAACCCAAGAGACCCAGTACTTC. It translates to CASSSTQETQYF.

The CDR3 region is CASRTDSYNEQFF. DNA of the CDR3: TGTGCCAGCAGAACGGACAGCTACAATGAGCAGTTCTTC. The V gene is TRBV27, the J gene TRBJ2-1, with D possibly matching TRBD1 (6 bases). V was shortened by 6 bases and J by 3 bases, with 9 bases between the two germline ends. In germline, CDR1 is MNHEY, CDR2 SMNVEV (reference sequence). This CDR3 contains 13 residues.

The genes are TRBV5-1 and TRBJ2-5, with 7 positions matching TRBD2. CDR3 length: 15 amino acids. The V segment lost 0 bases and the J segment 5 bases; nucleotides outside the gene matches: 7. Germline lookup yields CDR1 SGHRS and CDR2 YFSETQ. CDR3 DNA: TGCGCCAGCAGCTTGGCTTCCAACGGGGGGGAGACCCAGTACTTC. Protein sequence: CASSLASNGGETQYF.

The genes are TRBV7-2 and TRBJ2-1; D is uncertain. This CDR3 region has 16 residues. From germline, CDR1 is SGHTA and CDR2 FQGNSA. Trimming left V 6 bases short and J 2 bases short, with 17 bases between. CDR3 region: CASSSDTRLTYNEQFF. The CDR3 DNA follows: TGTGCCAGCAGTTCCGACACCCGTCTTACCTACAATGAGCAGTTCTTC.

V usage is TRBV6-6 and J usage is TRBJ1-3; D might be TRBD1 (5 bases). V lost 2 bases and J 3 bases, leaving 11 bases between the germline ends. This CDR3 region has 15 residues. Germline lookup yields CDR1 MNHNY and CDR2 SVGAGI (reference sequence). The chain's CDR3 is CASSYERDVGNTIYF. The CDR3 nucleotides read TGTGCCAGCAGTTACGAACGGGACGTTGGAAACACCATATATTTT.

The gene calls are TRBV6-8 and TRBJ1-2; 7 bases align to TRBD1. V shed 6 bases, J shed 3 bases, and the junction held 10 bases outside the gene matches. Germline-derived CDR1 and CDR2 are MNHGY and SAAAGT. The CDR3 extends over 15 amino acids. DNA of the CDR3: TGTGCCAGCAGGGGGGAGTGGGACAGCCACTATGGCTACACCTTC. Its protein product is CASRGEWDSHYGYTF.

In its sample, this clone was seen once. The V gene is TRBV7-2, the J gene TRBJ1-5, with no clear D. Germline CDR1 reads SGHTA; CDR2 reads FQGNSA. The CDR3 length is 13 residues. V was clipped by 7 bases and J by 6 bases, with 13 bases between them. The CDR3, as DNA: TGTGCCAGCACCCCGACGCCGAGTCAGCCCCAGCATTTT. It yields the protein CASTPTPSQPQHF.

This clone occurred once. The same CDR3 also results from other DNA sequences found in this sample. This chain links TRBV9 with TRBJ2-5; 8 nucleotides match TRBD1. The CDR3 sequence is 13 residues long. V lost 2 bases to trimming and J lost 4 bases; unmatched junction nucleotides: 1. The V gene's germline CDR1 is SGDLS and CDR2 YYNGEE. The CDR3 DNA sequence: TGTGCCAGCAGCGTTGACAGGGGAGAGACCCAGTACTTC. Translating it yields CASSVDRGETQYF.

This chain connects TRBV6-5 to TRBJ1-2; a weak D match, TRBD1 (5 bases). The germline V gene has CDR1 MNHEY and CDR2 SVGAGI. V was clipped by 5 bases and J by 8 bases, with 18 bases between them. CDR3 length equals 14 residues. The CDR3 protein is CASSPGGSVMGYTF. CDR3 nucleotides: TGTGCCAGCAGTCCGGGGGGGTCAGTAATGGGCTACACCTTC.

The genes are TRBV15 and TRBJ1-5, with no clear D. The germline gives CDR1 LNHNV, CDR2 YYDKDF (reference sequence). V was trimmed by 6 bases and J by 6 bases, leaving 15 bases between them. CDR3 length: 14 residues. CDR3 in DNA: TGTGCCACCAGAATGAGAGGCGTCGGTCAGCCCCAGCATTTT. Residues: CATRMRGVGQPQHF.

This clone was seen a few times. The rearrangement links TRBV2 to TRBJ2-5; a possible D gene is TRBD1 (5 bases). Germline V gene lookup returns CDR1 SNHLY and CDR2 FYNNEI. The V end lost 6 bases, the J end lost 1 base, and 6 bases lay between the germline ends. The CDR3 runs to 12 residues. The CDR3 spells CASRTAQETQYF. CDR3 bases: TGTGCCAGCAGGACAGCCCAAGAGACCCAGTACTTC. The whole variable domain, remainder taken from reference TRBV2 and TRBJ2-5, is EPEVTQTPSHQVTQMGQEVILRCVPISNHLYFYWYRQILGQKVEFLVSFYNNEISEKSEIFDDQFSVERPDGSNFTLKIRSTKLEDSAMYFCASRTAQETQYFGPGTRLLVL.

This chain joins TRBV14 and TRBJ1-5; D may be TRBD1 (6 bases). Deletions cut 1 base from V and 3 bases from J, with 19 bases between. Germline V gene sequence: CDR1 SGHDN, CDR2 FVKESK. The CDR3 totals 18 residues. Here the CDR3 DNA reads TGTGCCAGCAGCCAAGCCCGGGTAACAGGGTGGGACAATCAGCCCCAGCATTTT. Translation gives CASSQARVTGWDNQPQHF.

The rearrangement uses TRBV6-6 and TRBJ1-6; D unclear. V lost 5 bases, J lost 7 bases, and 3 bases lay in between. Germline V gene lookup returns CDR1 MNHNY and CDR2 SVGAGI (reference sequence). This CDR3 region has 11 residues. The DNA of the CDR3 is TGTGCCAGCAGTGGGAATTCACCCCTCCACTTT. This translates into CASSGNSPLHF.